A selection of T cell receptor beta chains follows, all from one sample in a study of CD8 T cells in Susac syndrome. TCRdb reanalysed the immunoSEQ multiplex PCR reads using MiXCR and keeps one entry per CDR3 protein. The profile shows about 150,000 distinct CDR3 sequences, about 96% of them singletons. Sequenced material: CD4+ T cells from PBMCs. The receptors originated from a human donor with Susac syndrome. Both conserved end residues are part of each CDR3. The D gene is left open where the match is weak. For some rows the clone size is stated as once, few or many, or as a class when expanded; others skip it.

d_call: NA; j_call: TRBJ2-1; clone_size: NA; v_call: TRBV20-1; cdr3_aa: CSASGSLDGEQFF; cdr3_nt: TGCAGTGCTAGCGGTAGCCTAGATGGTGAGCAGTTCTTC
d_call: NA; j_call: TRBJ2-5; clone_size: NA; v_call: TRBV7-6; cdr3_aa: CASSRVPGQETQYF; cdr3_nt: TGTGCCAGCAGCAGGGTCCCTGGCCAAGAGACCCAGTACTTC
d_call: NA; j_call: TRBJ2-7; clone_size: NA; v_call: TRBV6-6; cdr3_aa: CASNLGVGYEQYF; cdr3_nt: TGTGCCAGCAACCTGGGGGTGGGCTACGAGCAGTACTTC
d_call: NA; j_call: TRBJ2-7; clone_size: NA; v_call: TRBV29-1; cdr3_aa: CSVGLSDYEQYF; cdr3_nt: TGCAGCGTGGGCCTTTCTGACTACGAGCAGTACTTC
d_call: NA; j_call: TRBJ2-7; clone_size: NA; v_call: TRBV4-3; cdr3_aa: CASSQDLRGSYEQYF; cdr3_nt: TGCGCCAGCAGCCAAGATCTGCGGGGCAGCTACGAGCAGTACTTC
d_call: NA; j_call: TRBJ2-1; clone_size: NA; v_call: TRBV12-3/TRBV12-4; cdr3_aa: CASSFWASDNEQFF; cdr3_nt: TGTGCCAGCAGTTTTTGGGCATCCGACAATGAGCAGTTCTTC
d_call: TRBD2; j_call: TRBJ2-2; clone_size: NA; v_call: TRBV24-1; cdr3_aa: CATSERTSGRASPKNTGELFF; cdr3_nt: TGTGCCACCAGTGAGAGGACTAGCGGGAGGGCCTCGCCGAAGAACACCGGGGAGCTGTTTTTT
d_call: NA; j_call: TRBJ1-1; clone_size: NA; v_call: TRBV30; cdr3_aa: CAWTFSGATEAFF; cdr3_nt: TGTGCCTGGACCTTTTCCGGGGCCACTGAAGCTTTCTTT
d_call: NA; j_call: TRBJ2-1; clone_size: NA; v_call: TRBV5-6; cdr3_aa: CASRRTNEQFF; cdr3_nt: TGTGCCAGCCGACGGACTAATGAGCAGTTCTTC
d_call: NA; j_call: TRBJ2-7; clone_size: NA; v_call: TRBV28; cdr3_aa: CASSFGDEQYF; cdr3_nt: TGTGCCAGCAGTTTCGGAGACGAGCAGTACTTC
d_call: TRBD1; j_call: TRBJ2-5; clone_size: NA; v_call: TRBV12-3/TRBV12-4; cdr3_aa: CASSLDREETQYF; cdr3_nt: TGTGCCAGCAGTCTCGACAGGGAAGAGACCCAGTACTTC
d_call: NA; j_call: TRBJ2-3; clone_size: NA; v_call: TRBV7-3; cdr3_aa: CASSLSGLTDTQYF; cdr3_nt: TGTGCCAGCAGCTTGTCAGGGTTGACAGATACGCAGTATTTT
d_call: NA; j_call: TRBJ1-1; clone_size: NA; v_call: TRBV4-1; cdr3_aa: CASSSAMGREAFF; cdr3_nt: TGCGCCAGCAGCTCGGCGATGGGCAGAGAAGCTTTCTTT
d_call: NA; j_call: TRBJ1-2; clone_size: NA; v_call: TRBV11-2; cdr3_aa: CASSLGQSGYTF; cdr3_nt: TGTGCCAGCAGCTTAGGACAGTCGGGCTACACCTTC
d_call: NA; j_call: TRBJ2-1; clone_size: NA; v_call: TRBV11-1; cdr3_aa: CASSWDLGEQFF; cdr3_nt: TGTGCCAGCAGCTGGGACTTAGGTGAGCAGTTCTTC
d_call: NA; j_call: TRBJ1-1; clone_size: NA; v_call: TRBV9; cdr3_aa: CASSRDSMTMNTEAFF; cdr3_nt: TGTGCCAGCAGCCGCGACAGTATGACCATGAACACTGAAGCTTTCTTT
d_call: NA; j_call: TRBJ1-1; clone_size: NA; v_call: TRBV30; cdr3_aa: CACVRDLNTEAFF; cdr3_nt: TGTGCCTGTGTCCGGGACCTCAACACTGAAGCTTTCTTT
d_call: TRBD1; j_call: TRBJ1-5; clone_size: NA; v_call: TRBV7-2; cdr3_aa: CASSPGAGGGQPQHF; cdr3_nt: TGTGCCAGCAGCCCGGGGGCAGGGGGGGGTCAGCCCCAGCATTTT
d_call: TRBD2; j_call: TRBJ2-7; clone_size: NA; v_call: TRBV20-1; cdr3_aa: CSASGLAGADEQYF; cdr3_nt: TGCAGTGCCAGCGGACTAGCGGGAGCTGACGAGCAGTACTTC
d_call: TRBD1; j_call: TRBJ1-1; clone_size: NA; v_call: TRBV28; cdr3_aa: CASSYGQGYEAFF; cdr3_nt: TGTGCCAGCAGTTATGGACAGGGTTATGAAGCTTTCTTT
d_call: NA; j_call: TRBJ1-1; clone_size: NA; v_call: TRBV3-1; cdr3_aa: CASSGGGVNTEAFF; cdr3_nt: TGTGCCAGCAGCGGCGGGGGGGTGAACACTGAAGCTTTCTTT
d_call: NA; j_call: TRBJ1-1; clone_size: NA; v_call: TRBV2; cdr3_aa: CASIFQREAFF; cdr3_nt: TGTGCCAGCATCTTTCAGCGGGAAGCTTTCTTT
d_call: NA; j_call: TRBJ2-5; clone_size: few; v_call: TRBV18; cdr3_aa: CASSGETQYF; cdr3_nt: TGTGCCAGCTCGGGAGAGACCCAGTACTTC
d_call: NA; j_call: TRBJ2-1; clone_size: NA; v_call: TRBV18; cdr3_aa: CASSPSPIPINEQFF; cdr3_nt: TGTGCCAGCTCACCAAGCCCCATACCCATCAATGAGCAGTTCTTC
d_call: NA; j_call: TRBJ2-1; clone_size: NA; v_call: TRBV2; cdr3_aa: CASQEQGYNEQFF; cdr3_nt: TGTGCCAGCCAGGAACAGGGTTACAATGAGCAGTTCTTC
d_call: TRBD2; j_call: TRBJ2-4; clone_size: NA; v_call: TRBV7-2; cdr3_aa: CASSPLRDYKNIQYF; cdr3_nt: TGTGCCAGCAGCCCCTTAAGGGACTACAAAAACATTCAGTACTTC
d_call: TRBD1; j_call: TRBJ1-2; clone_size: NA; v_call: TRBV6-6; cdr3_aa: CASSSRTGYGYTF; cdr3_nt: TGTGCCAGCAGTTCCAGGACAGGCTATGGCTACACCTTC
d_call: NA; j_call: TRBJ1-3; clone_size: once; v_call: TRBV20-1; cdr3_aa: CSARRFSGNTIYF; cdr3_nt: TGCAGTGCTAGGCGCTTCTCTGGAAACACCATATATTTT
d_call: NA; j_call: TRBJ2-3; clone_size: NA; v_call: TRBV3-1; cdr3_aa: CASSHSGLGQTQYF; cdr3_nt: TGTGCCAGCAGCCATTCGGGACTGGGGCAGACGCAGTATTTT